The rows below give T cell receptor beta chains drawn from one sample of a study of shared clonotypes between healthy human individuals. This table comes from immunoSEQ multiplex PCR, and its TCRdb copy is limited to in-frame clones, with some not included. Of 2 million to 2.5 million clones listed, roughly 95% are singletons. Sample: naive CD4+ T cells sorted from blood. The receptor set was obtained from a man aged 18 to 30 in good health. Both conserved end residues are part of each CDR3. D genes are given only for firm matches. Clone sizes are given selectively: once, few, many, or a class where the clone is expanded.

CDR3 DNA: TGTGCCAGCAGTGGGCCGATAGGACGGAAGAACACCGGGGAGCTGTTTTTT; CDR3 protein: CASSGPIGRKNTGELFF; V gene: TRBV6-1; clone size: -; J gene: TRBJ2-2; D gene: -
CDR3 DNA: TGTGCCAGCAGTGAAGACAGGGTAGCCCAGCATTTT; CDR3 protein: CASSEDRVAQHF; V gene: TRBV6-1; clone size: once; J gene: TRBJ1-5; D gene: -
CDR3 DNA: TGTGCCAGCACTTCCCCCAAGGACCTCTACGAGCAGTACTTC; CDR3 protein: CASTSPKDLYEQYF; V gene: TRBV6-6; clone size: once; J gene: TRBJ2-7; D gene: -
CDR3 DNA: TGTGCCAGCAGTCCCCTAATGGGGGACACCGGGGAGCTGTTTTTT; CDR3 protein: CASSPLMGDTGELFF; V gene: TRBV12-1; clone size: -; J gene: TRBJ2-2; D gene: -
CDR3 DNA: TGTGCCTGGAGTCGACAGAGAAAAGAGACCCAGTACTTC; CDR3 protein: CAWSRQRKETQYF; V gene: TRBV30; clone size: -; J gene: TRBJ2-5; D gene: -
CDR3 DNA: TGTGCCAGCAGTGCAGACATGAACACTGAAGCTTTCTTT; CDR3 protein: CASSADMNTEAFF; V gene: TRBV6-4; clone size: -; J gene: TRBJ1-1; D gene: -
CDR3 DNA: TGTGCCAGCAGCCGGCAGACGACAGTTTTCTATGGCTACACCTTC; CDR3 protein: CASSRQTTVFYGYTF; V gene: TRBV5-6; clone size: -; J gene: TRBJ1-2; D gene: -
CDR3 DNA: TGTGCCAGCAGCTCACTAGCGGGAGGCACAGATACGCAGTATTTT; CDR3 protein: CASSSLAGGTDTQYF; V gene: TRBV6-6; clone size: -; J gene: TRBJ2-3; D gene: TRBD2
CDR3 DNA: TGCAGCGTTGTAACCGGCAGCTACGATCAGCCCCAGCATTTT; CDR3 protein: CSVVTGSYDQPQHF; V gene: TRBV29-1; clone size: -; J gene: TRBJ1-5; D gene: -
CDR3 DNA: TGCAGCGTCGGGAGGGGTAGTGCCATGAACACTGAAGCTTTCTTT; CDR3 protein: CSVGRGSAMNTEAFF; V gene: TRBV29-1; clone size: -; J gene: TRBJ1-1; D gene: -
CDR3 DNA: TGCGCCAGCAGCTTGGCCGTAGGGCTTGGCACTGAAGCTTTCTTT; CDR3 protein: CASSLAVGLGTEAFF; V gene: TRBV5-1; clone size: -; J gene: TRBJ1-1; D gene: -
CDR3 DNA: TGTGCCAGCAGCCGGGGACTTTCGTACCAAGAGATCCAGTACTTC; CDR3 protein: CASSRGLSYQEIQYF; V gene: TRBV11-2; clone size: -; J gene: TRBJ2-5; D gene: -
CDR3 DNA: TGCAGCGTTGTTGGGTTCGGCGAGCAGTACTTC; CDR3 protein: CSVVGFGEQYF; V gene: TRBV29-1; clone size: -; J gene: TRBJ2-7; D gene: -
CDR3 DNA: TGTGCCAGCAGTTCGGGAAACCGGGGGCCCGATGAAAAACTGTTTTTT; CDR3 protein: CASSSGNRGPDEKLFF; V gene: TRBV6-6; clone size: -; J gene: TRBJ1-4; D gene: -
CDR3 DNA: TGTGCCAGCAGCTTAGCGATTCTAGCGGGGTCGGACGAGCAGTACTTC; CDR3 protein: CASSLAILAGSDEQYF; V gene: TRBV7-6; clone size: -; J gene: TRBJ2-7; D gene: TRBD2
CDR3 DNA: TGTGCCAGCTCACCTAGCGGGAGGGCCTACGAGCAGTACTTC; CDR3 protein: CASSPSGRAYEQYF; V gene: TRBV18; clone size: -; J gene: TRBJ2-7; D gene: TRBD2
CDR3 DNA: TGTGCCCCCAGGGGGATAAAAGAGACCCAGTACTTC; CDR3 protein: CAPRGIKETQYF; V gene: TRBV21-1; clone size: -; J gene: TRBJ2-5; D gene: -
CDR3 DNA: TGCGCCAGCAGCTCGGGCCGGGCCTCACCCACAGATACGCAGTATTTT; CDR3 protein: CASSSGRASPTDTQYF; V gene: TRBV5-1; clone size: -; J gene: TRBJ2-3; D gene: -
CDR3 DNA: TGTGCCAGCAGTTTAGTAGCCAGGGAACGAACTTTC; CDR3 protein: CASSLVARERTF; V gene: TRBV28; clone size: -; J gene: TRBJ2-7; D gene: -
CDR3 DNA: TGTGCCAGCAGCTTAGTCGTTGGTTCGCCCAGGCCCTACGAGCAGTACTTC; CDR3 protein: CASSLVVGSPRPYEQYF; V gene: TRBV7-8; clone size: -; J gene: TRBJ2-7; D gene: -
CDR3 DNA: TGCGCCAGCAGCCAATACCCGCGGGACTATGGCTACACCTTC; CDR3 protein: CASSQYPRDYGYTF; V gene: TRBV4-3; clone size: -; J gene: TRBJ1-2; D gene: -
CDR3 DNA: TGTGCCAGCAACGCGAACACCGGGGAGCTGTTTTTT; CDR3 protein: CASNANTGELFF; V gene: TRBV25-1; clone size: -; J gene: TRBJ2-2; D gene: -
CDR3 DNA: TGCGCCAGCAGCTTGGATAACAGGGAAGAGACCCAGTACTTC; CDR3 protein: CASSLDNREETQYF; V gene: TRBV5-1; clone size: -; J gene: TRBJ2-5; D gene: -
CDR3 DNA: TGTGCCAGCAGCGTTGGCTCCGTGTACGAGCAGTACTTC; CDR3 protein: CASSVGSVYEQYF; V gene: TRBV9; clone size: once; J gene: TRBJ2-7; D gene: -
CDR3 DNA: TGTGCCAGCTCACTCACTATCACCGGTTACGAGCAGTACTTC; CDR3 protein: CASSLTITGYEQYF; V gene: TRBV18; clone size: -; J gene: TRBJ2-7; D gene: -
CDR3 DNA: TGCGCCAGCAGCCTGGACGGAGCGCAGTATTTT; CDR3 protein: CASSLDGAQYF; V gene: TRBV5-1; clone size: -; J gene: TRBJ2-3; D gene: -
CDR3 DNA: TGTGCCAGCAGTGAAGGCTCAGTCCCTGGAAACACCATATATTTT; CDR3 protein: CASSEGSVPGNTIYF; V gene: TRBV6-1; clone size: -; J gene: TRBJ1-3; D gene: -
CDR3 DNA: TGCGCCAGCAGGGCTGAGGGCTCGGGAAACACCATATATTTT; CDR3 protein: CASRAEGSGNTIYF; V gene: TRBV5-1; clone size: -; J gene: TRBJ1-3; D gene: -
CDR3 DNA: TGTGCCAGCAGCCAAGACCCAGGAGCTATTAATTCACCCCTCCACTTT; CDR3 protein: CASSQDPGAINSPLHF; V gene: TRBV4-2; clone size: -; J gene: TRBJ1-6; D gene: -
CDR3 DNA: TGTGCCAGCTCCCGAGGGACAGACACAGATACGCAGTATTTT; CDR3 protein: CASSRGTDTDTQYF; V gene: TRBV18; clone size: -; J gene: TRBJ2-3; D gene: TRBD1
CDR3 DNA: TGTGCCAGCAGCTTAGCTAGCGGGGGCTCCTACGAGCAGTACTTC; CDR3 protein: CASSLASGGSYEQYF; V gene: TRBV7-9; clone size: -; J gene: TRBJ2-7; D gene: TRBD2
CDR3 DNA: TGTGCCAGCAGCCTCGGCAGGGGGCTAGAGACCCAGTACTTC; CDR3 protein: CASSLGRGLETQYF; V gene: TRBV7-9; clone size: -; J gene: TRBJ2-5; D gene: TRBD1
CDR3 DNA: TGTGCCAGCAACCCGGTAGTGGCGGGAGGAAGCACAGATACGCAGTATTTT; CDR3 protein: CASNPVVAGGSTDTQYF; V gene: TRBV7-2; clone size: -; J gene: TRBJ2-3; D gene: TRBD2
CDR3 DNA: TGCGCCAGCAGCCCTTATAACGACAGGATAGCTAACTATGGCTACACCTTC; CDR3 protein: CASSPYNDRIANYGYTF; V gene: TRBV5-1; clone size: -; J gene: TRBJ1-2; D gene: -
CDR3 DNA: TGTGCCAGCAGTGAAGCGCGGTCTACCCGTTACTACAATGAGCAGTTCTTC; CDR3 protein: CASSEARSTRYYNEQFF; V gene: TRBV2; clone size: -; J gene: TRBJ2-1; D gene: -
CDR3 DNA: TGTGCCAGCAGCTTGGCAACCGGGACAGGTTTGATCGATCCGAATCAGCCCCAGCATTTT; CDR3 protein: CASSLATGTGLIDPNQPQHF; V gene: TRBV5-4; clone size: -; J gene: TRBJ1-5; D gene: TRBD1
CDR3 DNA: TGTGCCAGCAGCCTGTACACCCCAACTAATGAAAAACTGTTTTTT; CDR3 protein: CASSLYTPTNEKLFF; V gene: TRBV5-4; clone size: -; J gene: TRBJ1-4; D gene: -
CDR3 DNA: TGTGCCAGCAGCTTGGACAGGAACAATGAGCAGTTCTTC; CDR3 protein: CASSLDRNNEQFF; V gene: TRBV11-2; clone size: -; J gene: TRBJ2-1; D gene: TRBD1
CDR3 DNA: TGTGCCATCAGTTACAGCAACACTGAAGCTTTCTTT; CDR3 protein: CAISYSNTEAFF; V gene: TRBV10-3; clone size: -; J gene: TRBJ1-1; D gene: -
CDR3 DNA: TGTGCCAGCAGCCCGCTTTCGGAGACCCAGTACTTC; CDR3 protein: CASSPLSETQYF; V gene: TRBV11-2; clone size: -; J gene: TRBJ2-5; D gene: -
CDR3 DNA: TGTGCCAGCAGTTGGGACAGGGCGTCCTATGGCTACACCTTC; CDR3 protein: CASSWDRASYGYTF; V gene: TRBV6-5; clone size: -; J gene: TRBJ1-2; D gene: TRBD1